The 9 T cell receptor beta chains below all came from one sample that was sequenced in a study of human T cells and chemical hapten exposure. Indicated time point: patch test 2, 6 weeks after DPC sensitization. Documented treatment: therapeutic diphenylcyclopropenone sensitization with weekly scalp DPC. From the RACE reads, TCRdb called clonotypes with MiXCR, one entry per CDR3 protein. The sample has some 350,000 distinct CDR3 sequences, roughly 6.3% seen once. Here the sequenced sample was whole blood, taken in connection with sensitization to the hapten diphenylcyclopropenone (DPC). The receptors stem from a woman under 30 with alopecia areata. Some clones in this sample may be carry-over from other donors' samples.

There are a few counts of this clonotype. V is TRBV20-1 and J is TRBJ2-6, with a possible D match to TRBD1 (6 bases). The CDR3 length is 15 residues. CDR1 is DFQATT and CDR2 is SNEGSKA in the germline V gene (reference sequence). V lost 2 bases and J 2 bases, leaving 10 bases between the germline ends. The CDR3 reads CSARLQGAGANVLTF. CDR3 in DNA: TGCAGTGCTAGATTACAGGGAGCTGGGGCCAACGTCCTGACTTTC.

This clonotype was seen ten or more times. The rearrangement joins TRBV12-3 or TRBV12-4 to TRBJ1-6; TRBD1 matches at 8 bases. V shed 4 bases and J 8 bases; nucleotides not matched to a gene: 7. CDR3 size: 15 residues. Written as DNA, the CDR3 is TGTGCCAGCAGTTCCATGACAGGGGCGGATTCACCCCTCCACTTT. It specifies CASSSMTGADSPLHF.

The genes are TRBV7-9 and TRBJ2-3; tentative D call: TRBD2 (7 bases). The V gene's germline CDR1 is SEHNR and CDR2 FQNEAQ (reference sequence). The CDR3 is 13 residues long. Trimming pared 5 bases from V and 4 bases from J, leaving 10 bases between. The CDR3 is CASSKGGSDTQYF. As DNA, the CDR3 is TGTGCCAGCAGCAAGGGGGGGTCAGATACGCAGTATTTT.

V and J are TRBV4-2 and TRBJ2-7; D may be TRBD1 (6 bases). The CDR3 runs 16 residues. V was cut by 3 bases and J by 1 base, with 16 bases left in between. Germline CDR1 reads LGHNA; CDR2 reads YNFKEQ. As DNA, the CDR3 is TGTGCCAGCAGCCACGATTCCGGGACACCTTCCTACGAGCAGTACTTC. Translated: CASSHDSGTPSYEQYF.

This clonotype occurred many times. The V call is TRBV7-9, the J call TRBJ2-1, with 7 bases matching TRBD2. This CDR3 has 13 residues. The germline CDR1 and CDR2 sequences are SEHNR and FQNEAQ (reference sequence). V lost 5 bases and J lost 8; bases outside the gene matches: 6. DNA for the CDR3: TGTGCCAGCAGCCCCACTGCGGGGGATGAGCAGTTCTTC. Protein product: CASSPTAGDEQFF.

J is TRBJ1-5 and V is TRBV18; no firm D call. The CDR3 has 14 residues. CDR1 is KGHSH and CDR2 is LQKENI in the germline V gene. Trimming left V 5 bases short and J 6 bases short, with 14 bases between. This chain's CDR3 is CASSWGEFSQPQHF. The CDR3 bases are TGTGCCAGCTCATGGGGTGAGTTTAGTCAGCCCCAGCATTTT. Variable domain in full (rest from reference TRBV18 and TRBJ1-5): NAGVMQNPRHLVRRRGQEARLRCSPMKGHSHVYWYRQLPEEGLKFMVYLQKENIIDESGMPKERFSAEFPKEGPSILRIQQVVRGDSAAYFCASSWGEFSQPQHFGDGTRLSIL.

This clonotype came up many times. V is TRBV4-2 and J is TRBJ2-3; the match to TRBD2 covers 13 bases. The CDR3 totals 21 residues. The germline CDR1 and CDR2 sequences are LGHNA and YNFKEQ. J lost 2 bases, V lost 0 bases, and 14 bases had no gene match. This CDR3 is CASSQEQALAGGPSLTDTQYF. CDR3 bases: TGTGCCAGCAGCCAAGAGCAGGCACTAGCGGGGGGGCCTTCTCTCACAGATACGCAGTATTTT.

The gene calls are TRBV9 and TRBJ2-5, with D perhaps TRBD2 (6 bases). The CDR3 is made up of 13 amino acids. Trimming took 5 bases from V and 3 from J, leaving 11 bases between them. In germline, CDR1 is SGDLS, CDR2 YYNGEE. CDR3 loop: CASSTGGEETQYF. CDR3 DNA sequence: TGTGCCAGCAGTACAGGCGGGGAAGAGACCCAGTACTTC.

In this sample, this clonotype turned up many times. The chain has TRBV27 and TRBJ1-5; D is ambiguous. V dropped 8 bases and J dropped 7 bases, with 9 bases sitting between them. CDR3 length: 11 residues. Germline assignment: CDR1 MNHEY and CDR2 SMNVEV (reference sequence). DNA of the CDR3: TGTGCCAGCTACCAATGGCAGCCCCAGCATTTT. Translating gives CASYQWQPQHF.